Sequencing of this T cell receptor (beta chain) was carried out in a study of blood T cell repertoires in COVID-19. Turning to the study itself: Whether acute or convalescent, the COVID-19 samples came from the United States, Italy and Spain. The cDNA or gDNA used as material had been derived from T cells, B-cell-depleted T cells, or PBMCs.

Original analysis: Reference gene primer amplification gave estimated nucleated cell counts. Some clones are missing from TCRdb's copy, which holds only in-frame ones; the method was immunoSEQ multiplex PCR. For V, J and clone size, that table is used; D and trimming come from the DNA. The sample comprises fewer than 200,000 clones, around nine tenths of which are singletons, and approximately 12% rests with the top ten. Seattle-derived patients entered the study during active infection and were followed longitudinally. The CDR3 has 16 residues. Trimming pared 5 bases from V and 4 bases from J, leaving 18 bases between. Per germline, CDR1 LNHDA and CDR2 SQIVND (reference sequence).

This TCR came from a woman in her 70s with COVID-19, enrolled during active disease. The sample comprised peripheral blood. This chain links TRBV19 with TRBJ2-1; D possibly corresponds to TRBD2 (5 bases). The CDR3 loop reads CASSPRGSGEYNEQFF. In DNA form, the CDR3 reads TGTGCCAGTAGTCCACGAGGAAGCGGAGAATACAATGAGCAGTTCTTC.